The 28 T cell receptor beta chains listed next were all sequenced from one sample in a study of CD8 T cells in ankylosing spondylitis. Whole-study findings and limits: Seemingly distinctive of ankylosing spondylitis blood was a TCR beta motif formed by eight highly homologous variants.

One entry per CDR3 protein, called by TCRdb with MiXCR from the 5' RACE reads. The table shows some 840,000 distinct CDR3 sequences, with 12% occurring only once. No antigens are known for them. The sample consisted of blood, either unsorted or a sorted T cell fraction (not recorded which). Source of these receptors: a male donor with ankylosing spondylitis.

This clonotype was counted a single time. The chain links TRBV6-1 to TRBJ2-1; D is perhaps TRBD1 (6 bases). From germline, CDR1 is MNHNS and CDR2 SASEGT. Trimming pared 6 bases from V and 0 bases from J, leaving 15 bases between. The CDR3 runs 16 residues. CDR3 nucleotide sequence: TGTGCCAGCAGGAGTCAAAGGGACACCTCCTACAATGAGCAGTTCTTC. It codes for CASRSQRDTSYNEQFF.

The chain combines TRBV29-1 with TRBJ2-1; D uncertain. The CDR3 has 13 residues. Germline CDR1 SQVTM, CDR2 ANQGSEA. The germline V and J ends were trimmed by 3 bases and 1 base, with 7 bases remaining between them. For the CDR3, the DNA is TGCAGCGTTGACGGACCTTCCTACAATGAGCAGTTCTTC. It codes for CSVDGPSYNEQFF.

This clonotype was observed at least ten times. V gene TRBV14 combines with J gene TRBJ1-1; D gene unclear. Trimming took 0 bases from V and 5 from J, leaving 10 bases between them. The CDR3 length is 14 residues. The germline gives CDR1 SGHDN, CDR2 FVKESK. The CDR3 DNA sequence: TGTGCCAGCAGCCAAGATGGGGTCGTTACTGAAGCTTTCTTT. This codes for CASSQDGVVTEAFF.

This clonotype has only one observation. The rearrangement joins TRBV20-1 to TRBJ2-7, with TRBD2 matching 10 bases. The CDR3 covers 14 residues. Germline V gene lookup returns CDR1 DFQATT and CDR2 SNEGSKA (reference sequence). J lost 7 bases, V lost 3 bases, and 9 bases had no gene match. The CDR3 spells CSASPSGRAMEQYF. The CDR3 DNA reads TGCAGTGCTAGCCCGAGCGGGAGGGCCATGGAGCAGTACTTC.

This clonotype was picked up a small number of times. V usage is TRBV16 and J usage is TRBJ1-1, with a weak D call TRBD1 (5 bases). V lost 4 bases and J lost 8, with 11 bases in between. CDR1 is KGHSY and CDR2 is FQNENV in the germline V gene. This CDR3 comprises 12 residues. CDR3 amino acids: CASSRRVGEAFF. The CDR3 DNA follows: TGTGCCAGCAGCCGCAGGGTAGGCGAAGCTTTCTTT.

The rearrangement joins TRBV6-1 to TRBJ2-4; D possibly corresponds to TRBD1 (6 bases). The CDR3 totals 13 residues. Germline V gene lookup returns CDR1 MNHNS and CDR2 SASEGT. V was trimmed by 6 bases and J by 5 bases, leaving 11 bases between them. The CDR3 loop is CASRQRTENIQYF. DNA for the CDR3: TGTGCCAGCAGACAACGGACAGAAAACATTCAGTACTTC.

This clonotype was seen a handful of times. CDR3 loop: CSAGKTSGRGETQYF. CDR3 DNA sequence: TGCAGTGCTGGGAAGACTAGCGGGAGGGGAGAGACCCAGTACTTC. The V gene is TRBV20-1, the J gene TRBJ2-5; 14 nucleotides align to TRBD2. Germline V gives CDR1 DFQATT, CDR2 SNEGSKA (reference sequence). J gave up 4 bases and V 5 bases, and 6 bases lay outside the gene matches. CDR3 length: 15 amino acids.

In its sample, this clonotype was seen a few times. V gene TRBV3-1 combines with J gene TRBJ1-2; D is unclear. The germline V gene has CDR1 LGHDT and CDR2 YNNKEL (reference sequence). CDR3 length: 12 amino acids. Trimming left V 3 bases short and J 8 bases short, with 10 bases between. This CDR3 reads CASSQAVGGYTF. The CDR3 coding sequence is TGTGCCAGCAGCCAGGCGGTTGGAGGCTACACCTTC.

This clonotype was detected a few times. CDR3 nucleotides: TGTGCCATCCGACTAGGAAACTACAATGAGCAGTTCTTC. It specifies CAIRLGNYNEQFF. This chain joins TRBV15 and TRBJ2-1; D possibly corresponds to TRBD2 (6 bases). Looked up from germline, CDR1 is LNHNV and CDR2 is YYDKDF (reference sequence). V was cut by 10 bases and J by 3 bases, with 13 bases left in between. The length of the CDR3 is 13 residues.

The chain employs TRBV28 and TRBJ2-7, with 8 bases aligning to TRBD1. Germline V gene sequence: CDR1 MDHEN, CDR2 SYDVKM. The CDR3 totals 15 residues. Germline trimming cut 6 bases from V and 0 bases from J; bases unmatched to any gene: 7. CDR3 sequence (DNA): TGTGCCAGCAGACTCCAGGGGGCCGACTCCTACGAGCAGTACTTC. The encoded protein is CASRLQGADSYEQYF.

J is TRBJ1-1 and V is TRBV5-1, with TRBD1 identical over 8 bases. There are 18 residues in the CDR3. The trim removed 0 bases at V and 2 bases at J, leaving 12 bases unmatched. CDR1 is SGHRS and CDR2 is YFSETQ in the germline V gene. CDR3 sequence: CASSLGIWDRRPNTEAFF. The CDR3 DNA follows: TGCGCCAGCAGCTTGGGAATATGGGACAGGCGACCCAACACTGAAGCTTTCTTT.

The CDR3 region has the DNA TGCAGTGCTAGGGGACGCCCGGGTTCACCCCTCCACTTT. Translated, it gives CSARGRPGSPLHF. The chain is built from TRBV20-1 and TRBJ1-6, with a weak D call TRBD1 (5 bases). V lost 3 bases and J 9 bases, leaving 12 bases between the germline ends. The CDR3 extends over 13 amino acids. CDR1 and CDR2 from the germline V gene are DFQATT and SNEGSKA (reference sequence).

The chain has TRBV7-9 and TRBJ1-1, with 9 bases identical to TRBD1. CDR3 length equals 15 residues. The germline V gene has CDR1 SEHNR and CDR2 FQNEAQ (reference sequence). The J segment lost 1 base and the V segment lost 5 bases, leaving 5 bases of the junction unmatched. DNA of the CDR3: TGTGCCAGCAGCCCCGGGACAGGGAAGAACACTGAAGCTTTCTTT. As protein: CASSPGTGKNTEAFF.

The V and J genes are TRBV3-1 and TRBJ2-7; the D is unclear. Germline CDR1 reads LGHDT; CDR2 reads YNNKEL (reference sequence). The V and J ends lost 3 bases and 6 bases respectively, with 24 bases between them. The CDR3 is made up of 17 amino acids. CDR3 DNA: TGTGCCAGCAGCCAGTCCCCCTCCTCCGGCTTTGAGGTCGAGCAGTACTTC. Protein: CASSQSPSSGFEVEQYF.

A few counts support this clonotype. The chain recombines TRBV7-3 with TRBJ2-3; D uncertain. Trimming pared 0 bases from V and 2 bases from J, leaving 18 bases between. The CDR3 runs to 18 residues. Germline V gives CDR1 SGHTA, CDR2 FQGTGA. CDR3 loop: CASSLTFAGDSITDTQYF. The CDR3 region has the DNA TGTGCCAGCAGCTTAACGTTTGCAGGAGACTCCATCACAGATACGCAGTATTTT.

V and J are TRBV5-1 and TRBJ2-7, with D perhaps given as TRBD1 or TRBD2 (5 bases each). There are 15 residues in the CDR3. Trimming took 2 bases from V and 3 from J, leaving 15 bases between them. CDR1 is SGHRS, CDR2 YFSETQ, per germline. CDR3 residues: CASSFRDHPDYEQYF. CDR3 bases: TGCGCCAGCAGCTTCCGGGACCACCCGGACTACGAGCAGTACTTC.

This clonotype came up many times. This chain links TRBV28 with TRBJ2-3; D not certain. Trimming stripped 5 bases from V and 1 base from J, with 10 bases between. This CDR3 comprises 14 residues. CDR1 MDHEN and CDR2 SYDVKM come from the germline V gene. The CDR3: CASSPTGRTDTQYF. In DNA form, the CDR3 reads TGTGCCAGCAGTCCAACCGGCCGCACAGATACGCAGTATTTT.

The CDR3 DNA is TGTGCCAGCAGCTTAGTTGGGGACGGGGATGGCTACACCTTC. Its protein is CASSLVGDGDGYTF. The genes are TRBV7-2 and TRBJ1-2, with D possibly TRBD1 on 5 matching bases. The CDR3 has 14 amino acids. The V end was cut by 1 base, the J end by 6 bases, with 12 bases between. From germline, CDR1 is SGHTA and CDR2 FQGNSA.

The CDR3 DNA reads TGTGCCACTCATGGGGCAGGGATTTGGGAGCGAAGCTCCTACGAGCAGTACTTC. Translating gives CATHGAGIWERSSYEQYF. The chain joins TRBV28 to TRBJ2-7, with D tentatively TRBD1 or TRBD2 (5 bases each). Trimming left V 10 bases short and J 0 bases short, with 28 bases between. This CDR3 comprises 18 residues. Germline loops: CDR1 MDHEN, CDR2 SYDVKM. Together with reference TRBV28 and TRBJ2-7, the CDR3 gives the full variable domain: DVKVTQSSRYLVKRTGEKVFLECVQDMDHENMFWYRQDPGLGLRLIYFSYDVKMKEKGDIPEGYSVSREKKERFSLILESASTNQTSMYLCATHGAGIWERSSYEQYFGPGTRLTVT.

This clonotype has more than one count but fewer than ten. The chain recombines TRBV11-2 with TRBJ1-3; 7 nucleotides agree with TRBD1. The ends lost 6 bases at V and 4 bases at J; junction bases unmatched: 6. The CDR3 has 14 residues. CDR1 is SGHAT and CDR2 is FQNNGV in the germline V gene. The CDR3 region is CASRRQGTGNTIYF. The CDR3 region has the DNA TGTGCCAGCAGGCGACAGGGAACAGGAAACACCATATATTTT. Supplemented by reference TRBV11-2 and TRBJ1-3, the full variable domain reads EAGVAQSPRYKIIEKRQSVAFWCNPISGHATLYWYQQILGQGPKLLIQFQNNGVVDDSQLPKDRFSAERLKGVDSTLKIQPAKLEDSAVYLCASRRQGTGNTIYFGEGSWLTVV.

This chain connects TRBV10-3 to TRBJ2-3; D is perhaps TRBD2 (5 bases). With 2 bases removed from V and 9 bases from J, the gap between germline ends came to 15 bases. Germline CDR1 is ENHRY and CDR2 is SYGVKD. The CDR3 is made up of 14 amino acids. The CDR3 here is CAISERQSTGTQYF. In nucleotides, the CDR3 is TGTGCCATCAGTGAGCGGCAGAGCACGGGAACGCAGTATTTT.

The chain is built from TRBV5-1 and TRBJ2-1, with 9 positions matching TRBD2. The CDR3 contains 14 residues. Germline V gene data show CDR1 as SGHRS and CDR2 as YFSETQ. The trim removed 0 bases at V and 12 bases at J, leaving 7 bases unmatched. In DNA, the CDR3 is TGCGCCAGCAGCTTGGCGGGACTAGCTGGCGTGCAGTTCTTC. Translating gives CASSLAGLAGVQFF.

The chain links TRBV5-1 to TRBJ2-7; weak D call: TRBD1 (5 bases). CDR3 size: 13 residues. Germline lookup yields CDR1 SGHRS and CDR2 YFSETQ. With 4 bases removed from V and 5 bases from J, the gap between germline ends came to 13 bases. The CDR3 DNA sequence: TGCGCCAGCAGCGTGACAGTGGAACACGAGCAGTACTTC. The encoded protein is CASSVTVEHEQYF.

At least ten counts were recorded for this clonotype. CDR3 residues: CASSLRTGDTEAFF. CDR3 bases: TGTGCCAGCAGTTTAAGGACAGGGGACACTGAAGCTTTCTTT. The genes are TRBV7-9 and TRBJ1-1, with 9 bases lining up with TRBD1. V shed 6 bases and J 3 bases; nucleotides not matched to a gene: 5. This CDR3 is 14 amino acids long. The V gene's germline CDR1 is SEHNR and CDR2 FQNEAQ (reference sequence).

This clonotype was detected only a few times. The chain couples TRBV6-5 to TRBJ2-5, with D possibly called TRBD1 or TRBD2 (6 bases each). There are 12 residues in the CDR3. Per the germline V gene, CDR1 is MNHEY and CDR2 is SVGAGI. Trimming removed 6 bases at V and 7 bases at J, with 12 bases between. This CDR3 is CASRRGAGTQYF. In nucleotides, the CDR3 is TGTGCCAGCAGAAGGGGGGCCGGGACCCAGTACTTC.

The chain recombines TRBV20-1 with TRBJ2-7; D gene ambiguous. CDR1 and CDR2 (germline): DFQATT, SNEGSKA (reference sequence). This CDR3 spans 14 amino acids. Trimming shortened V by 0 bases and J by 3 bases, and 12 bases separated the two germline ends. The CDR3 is CSARDPLDLYEQYF. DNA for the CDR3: TGCAGTGCTAGAGATCCCCTCGATCTCTACGAGCAGTACTTC.

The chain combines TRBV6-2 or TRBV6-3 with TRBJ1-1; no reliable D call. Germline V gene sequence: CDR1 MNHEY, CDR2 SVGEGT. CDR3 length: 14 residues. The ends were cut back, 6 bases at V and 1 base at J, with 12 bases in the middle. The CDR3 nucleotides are TGTGCCAGCAGCATGGGCCGGGGGAACACTGAAGCTTTCTTT. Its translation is CASSMGRGNTEAFF.

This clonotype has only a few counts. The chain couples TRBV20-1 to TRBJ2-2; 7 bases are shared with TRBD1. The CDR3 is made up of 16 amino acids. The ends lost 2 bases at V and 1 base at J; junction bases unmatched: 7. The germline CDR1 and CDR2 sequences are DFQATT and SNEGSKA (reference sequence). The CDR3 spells CSARRTGTENTGELFF. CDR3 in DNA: TGCAGTGCTAGAAGAACCGGGACAGAGAACACCGGGGAGCTGTTTTTT.